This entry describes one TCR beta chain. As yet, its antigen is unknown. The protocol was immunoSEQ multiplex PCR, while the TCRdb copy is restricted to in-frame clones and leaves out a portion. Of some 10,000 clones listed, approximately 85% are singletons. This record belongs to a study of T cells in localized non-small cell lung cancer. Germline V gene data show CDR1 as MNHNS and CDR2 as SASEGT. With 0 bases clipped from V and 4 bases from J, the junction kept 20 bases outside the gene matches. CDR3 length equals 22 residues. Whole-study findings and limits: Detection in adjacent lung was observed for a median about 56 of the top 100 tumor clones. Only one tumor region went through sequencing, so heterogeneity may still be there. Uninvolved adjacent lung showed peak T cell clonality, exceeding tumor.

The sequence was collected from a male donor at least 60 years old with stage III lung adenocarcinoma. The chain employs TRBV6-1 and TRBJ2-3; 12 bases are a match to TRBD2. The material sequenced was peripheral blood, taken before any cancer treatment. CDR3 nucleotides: TGTGCCAGCAGTGAAGCGCGACGAGGTGGTTCTAGCGGGGGGGTACGCCCAGATACGCAGTATTTT. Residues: CASSEARRGGSSGGVRPDTQYF.